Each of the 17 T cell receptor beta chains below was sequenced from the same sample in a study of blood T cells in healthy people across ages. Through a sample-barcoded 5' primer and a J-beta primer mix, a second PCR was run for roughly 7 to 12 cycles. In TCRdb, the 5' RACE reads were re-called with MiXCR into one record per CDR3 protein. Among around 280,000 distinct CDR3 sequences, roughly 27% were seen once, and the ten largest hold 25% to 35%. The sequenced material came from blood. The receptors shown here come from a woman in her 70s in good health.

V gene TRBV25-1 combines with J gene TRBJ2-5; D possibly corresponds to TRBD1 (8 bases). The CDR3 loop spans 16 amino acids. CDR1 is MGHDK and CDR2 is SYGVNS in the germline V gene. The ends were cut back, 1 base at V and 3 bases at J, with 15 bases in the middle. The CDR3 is CASSEFRQGREETQYF. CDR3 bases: TGTGCCAGCAGTGAATTCCGACAGGGGAGGGAAGAGACCCAGTACTTC.

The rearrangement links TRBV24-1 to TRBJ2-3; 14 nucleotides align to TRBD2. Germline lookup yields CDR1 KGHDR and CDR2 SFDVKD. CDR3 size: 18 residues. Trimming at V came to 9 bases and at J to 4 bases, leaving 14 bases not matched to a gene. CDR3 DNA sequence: TGTGCCACCGAGACTAGCGGGAGGGCCGGTTCTGGCCCAGATACGCAGTATTTT. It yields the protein CATETSGRAGSGPDTQYF.

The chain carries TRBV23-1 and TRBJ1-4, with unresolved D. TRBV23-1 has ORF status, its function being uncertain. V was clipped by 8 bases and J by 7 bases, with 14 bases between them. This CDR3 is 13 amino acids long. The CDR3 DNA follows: TGCGCCAGCTCTTTCTTAAGTTCTGAAAAACTGTTTTTT. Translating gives CASSFLSSEKLFF.

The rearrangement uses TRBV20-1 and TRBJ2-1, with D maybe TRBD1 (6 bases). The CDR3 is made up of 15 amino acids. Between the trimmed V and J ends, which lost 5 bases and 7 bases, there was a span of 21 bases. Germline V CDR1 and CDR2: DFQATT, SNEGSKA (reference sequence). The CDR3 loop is CSAPKQGEGMNEQFF. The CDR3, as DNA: TGCAGTGCTCCAAAACAGGGAGAAGGCATGAATGAGCAGTTCTTC.

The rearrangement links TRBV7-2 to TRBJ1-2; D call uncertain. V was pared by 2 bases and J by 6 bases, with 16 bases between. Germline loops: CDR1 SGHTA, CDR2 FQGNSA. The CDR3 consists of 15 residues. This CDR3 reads CASSLWGRDAHGYTF. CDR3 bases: TGTGCCAGCAGCTTATGGGGTCGTGATGCCCATGGCTACACCTTC.

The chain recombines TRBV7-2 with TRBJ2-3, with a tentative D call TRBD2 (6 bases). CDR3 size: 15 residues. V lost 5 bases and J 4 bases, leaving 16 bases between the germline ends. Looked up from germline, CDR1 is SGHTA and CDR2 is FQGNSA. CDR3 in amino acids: CASSVSRERSDTQYF. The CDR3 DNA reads TGTGCCAGCAGCGTTAGCCGGGAGCGGTCAGATACGCAGTATTTT.

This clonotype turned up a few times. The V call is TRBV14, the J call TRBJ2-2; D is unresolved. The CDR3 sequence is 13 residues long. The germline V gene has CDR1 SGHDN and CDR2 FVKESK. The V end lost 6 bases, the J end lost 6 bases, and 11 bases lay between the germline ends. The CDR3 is CASSEDLAGELFF. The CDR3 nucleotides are TGTGCCAGCAGTGAGGATCTCGCCGGGGAGCTGTTTTTT.

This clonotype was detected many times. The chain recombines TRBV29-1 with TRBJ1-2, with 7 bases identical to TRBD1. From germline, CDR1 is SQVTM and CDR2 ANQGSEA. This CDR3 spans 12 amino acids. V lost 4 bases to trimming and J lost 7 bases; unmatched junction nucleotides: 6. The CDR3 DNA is TGCAGCGTTGCCCAGGGGGTATCTGGCTACACCTTC. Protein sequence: CSVAQGVSGYTF.

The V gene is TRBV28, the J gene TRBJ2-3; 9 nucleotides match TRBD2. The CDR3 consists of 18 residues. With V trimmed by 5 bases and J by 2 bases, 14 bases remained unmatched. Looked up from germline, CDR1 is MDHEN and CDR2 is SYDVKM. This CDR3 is CASSPRASGMVHTDTQYF. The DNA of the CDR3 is TGTGCCAGCAGTCCACGGGCTAGCGGGATGGTGCACACAGATACGCAGTATTTT.

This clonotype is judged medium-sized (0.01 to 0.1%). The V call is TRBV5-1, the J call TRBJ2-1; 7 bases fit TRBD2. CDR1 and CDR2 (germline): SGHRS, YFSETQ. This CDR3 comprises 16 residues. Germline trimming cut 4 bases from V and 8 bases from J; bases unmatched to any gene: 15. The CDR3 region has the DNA TGCGCCAGCAGCACCCTAGCAACGGGAGGTGTCGATGAGCAGTTCTTC. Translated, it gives CASSTLATGGVDEQFF.

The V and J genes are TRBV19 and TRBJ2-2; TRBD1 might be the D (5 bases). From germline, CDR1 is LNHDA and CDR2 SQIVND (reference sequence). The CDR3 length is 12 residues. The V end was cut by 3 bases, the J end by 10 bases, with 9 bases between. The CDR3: CASSIGAEELFF. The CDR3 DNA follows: TGTGCCAGTAGTATTGGGGCAGAGGAGCTGTTTTTT.

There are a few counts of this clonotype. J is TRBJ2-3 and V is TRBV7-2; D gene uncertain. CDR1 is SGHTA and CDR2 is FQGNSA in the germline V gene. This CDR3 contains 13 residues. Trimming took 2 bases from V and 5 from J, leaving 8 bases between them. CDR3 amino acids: CASSLPARDTQYF. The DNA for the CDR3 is TGTGCCAGCAGCTTACCAGCTAGAGATACGCAGTATTTT.

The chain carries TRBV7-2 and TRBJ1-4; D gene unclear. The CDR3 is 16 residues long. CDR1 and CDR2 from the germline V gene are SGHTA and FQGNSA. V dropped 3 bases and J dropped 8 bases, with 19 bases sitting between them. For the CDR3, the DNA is TGTGCCAGCAGCTTCGGCGGCCTAGGGTCGGCGGAAAAACTGTTTTTT. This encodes CASSFGGLGSAEKLFF.

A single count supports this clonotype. CDR3 region: CASRPKGPPNEKLFF. CDR3 sequence (DNA): TGTGCCAGCCGCCCCAAGGGGCCCCCTAATGAAAAACTGTTTTTT. The rearrangement joins TRBV2 to TRBJ1-4, with a possible D match to TRBD1 (5 bases). Trimming removed 8 bases at V and 3 bases at J, with 16 bases between. The CDR3 loop spans 15 amino acids. Germline lookup yields CDR1 SNHLY and CDR2 FYNNEI.

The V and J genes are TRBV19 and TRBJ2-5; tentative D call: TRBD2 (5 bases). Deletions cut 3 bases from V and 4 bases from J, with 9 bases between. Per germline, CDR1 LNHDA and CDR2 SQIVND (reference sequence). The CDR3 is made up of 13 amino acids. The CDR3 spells CASSMGAGETQYF. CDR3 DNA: TGTGCCAGTAGTATGGGAGCAGGAGAGACCCAGTACTTC. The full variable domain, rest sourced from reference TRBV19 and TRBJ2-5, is DGGITQSPKYLFRKEGQNVTLSCEQNLNHDAMYWYRQDPGQGLRLIYYSQIVNDFQKGDIAEGYSVSREKKESFPLTVTSAQKNPTAFYLCASSMGAGETQYFGPGTRLLVL.

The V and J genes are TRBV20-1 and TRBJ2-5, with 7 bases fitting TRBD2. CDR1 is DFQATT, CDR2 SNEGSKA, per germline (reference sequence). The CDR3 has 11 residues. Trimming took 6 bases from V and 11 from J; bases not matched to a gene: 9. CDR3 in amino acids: CSATARGEQYF. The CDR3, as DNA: TGCAGTGCCACTGCCCGGGGGGAGCAGTACTTC.

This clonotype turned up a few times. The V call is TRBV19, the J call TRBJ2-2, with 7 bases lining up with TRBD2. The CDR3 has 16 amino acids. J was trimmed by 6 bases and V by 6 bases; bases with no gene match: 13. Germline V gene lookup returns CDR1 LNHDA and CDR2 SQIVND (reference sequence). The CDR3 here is CASSPISSGIPGELFF. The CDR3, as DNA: TGTGCCAGTAGCCCAATCTCCAGCGGGATTCCCGGGGAGCTGTTTTTT.